A selection of T cell receptor beta chains follows, all from one sample in a study of cytotoxic CD8 clonotypes in ibrutinib-treated CLL. The repertoire was sequenced with immunoSEQ multiplex PCR; TCRdb's copy has only in-frame clones and lacks some. The repertoire holds about 22,000 clones, with about 81% as singletons. Specimen: PBMCs, collected before ibrutinib treatment. Receptors were obtained from a human donor with chronic lymphocytic leukemia. Both conserved end residues are part of each CDR3. Each record gives: D gene, J gene, clone size, V gene, CDR3 protein, CDR3 DNA. D genes are given only for firm matches. The size field is filled for only some rows; it gives once, few, many or a size class.

TRBD2	TRBJ2-7	-	TRBV11-2	CASGLAGFYEQYF	TGTGCCAGCGGACTAGCGGGCTTTTACGAGCAGTACTTC
-	TRBJ1-4	-	TRBV18	CASSSDLNEKLFF	TGTGCCAGCTCATCCGACTTAAATGAAAAACTGTTTTTT
-	TRBJ2-1	once	TRBV4-3	CASSLSRGQNTYNEQFF	TGCGCCAGCAGCCTATCTCGAGGACAGAATACCTACAATGAGCAGTTCTTC
-	TRBJ1-1	-	TRBV10-3	CAISESTGGTEAFF	TGTGCCATCAGTGAGTCGACAGGCGGGACTGAAGCTTTCTTT
-	TRBJ2-2	-	TRBV4-1	CASSQIKLANTGELFF	TGCGCCAGCAGCCAAATAAAACTAGCGAACACCGGGGAGCTGTTTTTT
TRBD1	TRBJ2-4	-	TRBV11-1	CASSLGQGVGKNIQYF	TGTGCCAGCAGCTTAGGACAGGGGGTAGGCAAAAACATTCAGTACTTC
-	TRBJ2-2	-	TRBV7-2	CASSLSVGELFF	TGTGCCAGCAGCTTATCCGTCGGGGAGCTGTTTTTT
-	TRBJ1-2	-	TRBV9	CASSVENYGYTF	TGTGCCAGCAGCGTAGAAAACTATGGCTACACCTTC
-	TRBJ2-7	-	TRBV2	CASSGLWESDEQYF	TGTGCCAGCAGTGGCCTGTGGGAGTCGGACGAGCAGTACTTC
TRBD2	TRBJ2-1	-	TRBV9	CASSVGGLAGGLTYNEQFF	TGTGCCAGCAGCGTAGGGGGACTAGCGGGAGGGCTAACTTACAATGAGCAGTTCTTC
TRBD1	TRBJ1-2	-	TRBV10-2	CASSPETGGRYHGYTF	TGCGCCAGCAGTCCCGAAACAGGGGGCAGGTACCATGGCTACACCTTC
-	TRBJ1-2	few	TRBV7-2	CASSLGEAGYTF	TGTGCCAGCAGCTTAGGGGAGGCTGGCTACACCTTC
-	TRBJ1-2	-	TRBV4-3	CASSQGGGNYGYTF	TGCGCCAGCAGCCAAGGTGGCGGGAACTATGGCTACACCTTC
TRBD2	TRBJ2-7	-	TRBV14	CASSQGLAGGPYEQYF	TGTGCCAGCAGCCAAGGGCTAGCGGGAGGACCCTACGAGCAGTACTTC
TRBD2	TRBJ2-3	-	TRBV5-1	CASSLARGLAGTDTQYF	TGCGCCAGCAGCTTGGCCCGAGGACTAGCGGGGACAGATACGCAGTATTTT
-	TRBJ2-3	few	TRBV6-5	CASRSGGSDTQYF	TGTGCCAGCAGATCTGGGGGCTCAGATACGCAGTATTTT
-	TRBJ1-1	-	TRBV6-1	CASSPLPGQGTEAFF	TGTGCCAGCAGTCCTCTCCCAGGACAAGGCACTGAAGCTTTCTTT
-	TRBJ1-3	-	TRBV6-5	CASSLAPRGENTIYF	TGTGCCAGCAGTTTGGCCCCCCGAGGGGAAAACACCATATATTTT
-	TRBJ2-3	-	TRBV30	CAWTPQETYTGGTQYF	TGTGCCTGGACCCCCCAGGAGACTTACACCGGGGGTACGCAGTATTTT
TRBD2	TRBJ2-3	-	TRBV27	CASSLSGSADTQYF	TGTGCCAGCAGTTTAAGCGGGAGTGCAGATACGCAGTATTTT
TRBD1	TRBJ2-6	-	TRBV19	CATSDRVANVLTF	TGTGCCACCTCCGACAGGGTGGCCAACGTCCTGACTTTC
-	TRBJ2-5	-	TRBV6-1	CASSEIFGGRETQYF	TGTGCCAGCAGTGAGATCTTTGGGGGGCGGGAGACCCAGTACTTC
TRBD2	TRBJ2-1	-	TRBV6-6	CASSGLAGVNEQFF	TGTGCCAGCAGTGGACTAGCGGGTGTCAATGAGCAGTTCTTC
-	TRBJ2-3	-	TRBV5-6	CASRSLTSPGKMNTQYF	TGTGCCAGCAGGTCTCTCACTAGCCCCGGAAAGATGAATACGCAGTATTTT
TRBD1	TRBJ1-1	-	TRBV29-1	CSVWDRGQREAFF	TGCAGCGTTTGGGACAGGGGGCAGAGGGAAGCTTTCTTT
TRBD1	TRBJ2-5	few	TRBV7-7	CASSSGQLETQYF	TGTGCCAGCAGCTCGGGACAGTTAGAGACCCAGTACTTC
TRBD2	TRBJ2-3	few	TRBV11-2	CASSFAQREVGADTQYF	TGTGCCAGCAGCTTTGCGCAACGGGAGGTGGGGGCAGATACGCAGTATTTT
-	TRBJ1-2	few	TRBV7-2	CASSLVAGSIPGYTF	TGTGCCAGCAGCTTAGTTGCGGGGTCTATTCCTGGCTACACCTTC
-	TRBJ2-7	-	TRBV7-2	CASSLVLSGSYEQYF	TGTGCCAGCAGCTTAGTGCTTAGCGGATCCTACGAGCAGTACTTC
-	TRBJ2-7	once	TRBV10-1	CASSEGTGRHF	TGCGCCAGCAGTGAGGGAACGGGACGGCACTTC
TRBD1	TRBJ1-6	-	TRBV5-5	CASSLSRQGNSPLHF	TGTGCCAGCAGCTTAAGTCGACAGGGGAATTCACCCCTCCACTTT
-	TRBJ1-3	once	TRBV28	CASSRPQSGNTIYF	TGTGCCAGCAGTCGACCCCAGTCTGGAAACACCATATATTTT
-	TRBJ1-5	-	TRBV7-8	CASSLAGFGNQPQHF	TGTGCCAGCAGCTTAGCAGGGTTTGGCAATCAGCCCCAGCATTTT
TRBD2	TRBJ2-7	-	TRBV11-2	CASSALDGRGYEQYF	TGTGCCAGCAGCGCTCTCGACGGGAGGGGGTACGAGCAGTACTTC
-	TRBJ1-1	-	TRBV15	CATSRKTGAYTEAFF	TGTGCCACCAGCAGGAAGACAGGCGCCTACACTGAAGCTTTCTTT
-	TRBJ1-5	-	TRBV2	CASSDVQPNQPQHF	TGTGCCAGCAGTGATGTACAGCCCAATCAGCCCCAGCATTTT
TRBD1	TRBJ2-2	once	TRBV29-1	CSIQPGTGGSGELFF	TGCAGCATCCAACCCGGGACAGGGGGATCCGGGGAGCTGTTTTTT
TRBD1	TRBJ1-2	-	TRBV5-1	CASSQRGTGNYGYTF	TGTGCCAGCAGCCAACGAGGGACAGGGAACTATGGCTACACCTTC
-	TRBJ1-1	few	TRBV5-1	CASSPSGRQMNTEAFF	TGCGCCAGCAGCCCCTCGGGACGCCAGATGAACACTGAAGCTTTCTTT
-	TRBJ2-1	few	TRBV19	CASSIGLAWYNEQFF	TGTGCCAGTAGTATTGGGCTAGCGTGGTACAATGAGCAGTTCTTC
TRBD1	TRBJ1-2	-	TRBV5-6	CASSLQGVCTF	TGTGCCAGCAGCTTACAGGGGGTCTGCACCTTC
-	TRBJ1-3	-	TRBV14	CASSQDLPGAGNTIYF	TGTGCCAGCAGCCAAGATCTACCGGGAGCTGGAAACACCATATATTTT
TRBD2	TRBJ2-3	-	TRBV6-5	CASRGRGGSPDTQYF	TGTGCCAGCAGGGGTCGGGGGGGTAGTCCAGATACGCAGTATTTT
-	TRBJ2-5	once	TRBV18	CASSPKETQYF	TGTGCCAGCTCACCAAAAGAGACCCAGTACTTC
TRBD2	TRBJ2-5	-	TRBV7-9	CASSPAVSVAGVWETQYF	TGTGCCAGCAGCCCAGCGGTTTCGGTAGCGGGAGTGTGGGAGACCCAGTACTTC
TRBD1	TRBJ2-2	-	TRBV19	CASSTRGQGTGELFF	TGTGCCAGTAGTACCAGGGGGCAGGGGACCGGGGAGCTGTTTTTT
-	TRBJ2-7	-	TRBV2	CASRVGIHEQYF	TGTGCCAGCAGGGTAGGAATCCACGAGCAGTACTTC
TRBD2	TRBJ2-1	-	TRBV11-3	CASSLASGSSYNEQFF	TGTGCCAGCAGCTTAGCCAGCGGGAGCTCCTACAATGAGCAGTTCTTC
TRBD2	TRBJ2-2	few	TRBV19	CATPGGLAGGRLFF	TGTGCCACACCTGGGGGGCTAGCGGGAGGGAGGCTGTTTTTT
TRBD1	TRBJ1-2	few	TRBV7-2	CASSTRTGEDGYTF	TGTGCCAGCAGCACGCGGACAGGGGAGGATGGCTACACCTTC
TRBD1	TRBJ2-2	-	TRBV4-3	CASSQEGTGVDGELFF	TGCGCCAGCAGCCAAGAAGGGACAGGGGTTGACGGGGAGCTGTTTTTT
TRBD1	TRBJ2-7	-	TRBV28	CAITGTGIYEQYF	TGTGCCATCACCGGGACAGGGATCTACGAGCAGTACTTC
TRBD1	TRBJ1-3	-	TRBV7-2	CASSYHRGQVVYF	TGTGCCAGCAGCTACCACAGGGGGCAAGTTGTATATTTT
-	TRBJ1-1	-	TRBV7-8	CASSLVGSLNTEAFF	TGTGCCAGCAGCTTAGTCGGCAGTTTGAACACTGAAGCTTTCTTT
TRBD2	TRBJ2-1	once	TRBV7-2	CASSKAGASGEQFF	TGTGCCAGCAGCAAGGCGGGAGCATCGGGTGAGCAGTTCTTC
TRBD1	TRBJ1-4	few	TRBV19	CASSIGTGTGNEKLFF	TGTGCCAGTAGTATAGGCACCGGGACAGGGAATGAAAAACTGTTTTTT
-	TRBJ1-2	-	TRBV19	CASSISEHGRGGYTF	TGTGCCAGTAGTATATCGGAGCACGGTCGGGGTGGCTACACCTTC
-	TRBJ2-5	-	TRBV2	CASKMGETQYF	TGTGCCAGCAAAATGGGAGAGACCCAGTACTTC
-	TRBJ2-7	-	TRBV10-3	CAISERAGTYEQYF	TGTGCCATCAGTGAGCGTGCAGGTACCTACGAGCAGTACTTC
-	TRBJ2-3	-	TRBV14	CASAYTDTQYF	TGTGCCAGCGCATACACAGATACGCAGTATTTT